This TCR beta chain originates from a study of PD-L1 blockade in urothelial cancer. Study details: T cell content in blood samples showed a median of approximately 150,000.

V trimming: 4 bases; J trimming: 4 bases; junction bases outside the gene matches: 4. The CDR3 is made up of 13 amino acids. Per the germline V gene, CDR1 is SGHNT and CDR2 is YYREEE (reference sequence). Sequenced by immunoSEQ multiplex PCR; TCRdb stores in-frame clones only, minus some. Of 45,000 to 60,000 clones in the sample, 88% were seen once. Concerning this clone itself: The antigen is not known.

Study-wide results and caveats: A pretreatment blood TCR clonality that fell below the median predicted better progression-free and overall survival.

Sample time point: peripheral blood 6 weeks after treatment start. Urothelial carcinoma affected the patients, and it was locally advanced or metastatic. Patients yielded 1 to 8 samples each, pretreatment and on-treatment. The sequenced sample was PBMCs, obtained around atezolizumab (anti-PD-L1) treatment. This sequence joins TRBV5-4 and TRBJ1-2; TRBD1 matches 7 bases. The origin of this receptor is a man between 60 and 70 years old with urothelial cancer. The CDR3 is CASSLDRVYGYTF. The DNA for the CDR3 is TGTGCCAGCAGCCTTGACAGGGTCTATGGCTACACCTTC.